This T cell receptor (beta chain) originates from a study of blood T cell repertoires in COVID-19. The wider study: Collection of acute and convalescent COVID-19 samples took place in the United States, Italy and Spain. In each case, the material was cDNA or gDNA derived from T cells, B-cell-depleted T cells, or PBMCs.

Per the original data handling: Amplifying reference gene primers gave estimates of nucleated cell counts. The repertoire was sequenced with immunoSEQ multiplex PCR; TCRdb's copy has only in-frame clones and lacks some. V and J calls plus clone size are reproduced from that table; the DNA served to infer D and trimming. The sample comprises 250,000 to 300,000 clones, 80% to 85% of which are singletons, and 4.2% rests with the top ten. Germline lookup yields CDR1 SQVTM and CDR2 ANQGSEA. The CDR3 has 14 residues. Losses at the gene ends were 1 base for V and 5 bases for J; bases not matched to a gene: 5.

This clonotype was obtained from a man in his fifties or sixties with acute or convalescent COVID-19. The chain is built from TRBV29-1 and TRBJ2-7; TRBD2 matches 10 bases. Sequences were obtained from peripheral blood. The CDR3 region has the DNA TGCAGCGTTGAAGGGGCTAGCGGGGGAGACGAGCAGTACTTC. Protein product: CSVEGASGGDEQYF.